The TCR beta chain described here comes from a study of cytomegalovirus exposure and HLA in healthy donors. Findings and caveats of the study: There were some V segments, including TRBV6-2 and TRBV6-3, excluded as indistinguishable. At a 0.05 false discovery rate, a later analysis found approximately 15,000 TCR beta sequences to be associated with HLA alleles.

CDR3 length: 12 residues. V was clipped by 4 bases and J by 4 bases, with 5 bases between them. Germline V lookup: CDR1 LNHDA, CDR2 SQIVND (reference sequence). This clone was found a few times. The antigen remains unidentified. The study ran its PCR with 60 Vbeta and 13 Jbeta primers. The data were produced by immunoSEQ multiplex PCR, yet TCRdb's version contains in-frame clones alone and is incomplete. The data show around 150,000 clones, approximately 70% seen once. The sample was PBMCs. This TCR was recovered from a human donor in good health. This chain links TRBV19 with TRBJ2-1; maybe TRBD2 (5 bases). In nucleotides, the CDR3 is TGTGCCAGTAGTAGGGAGTACAATGAGCAGTTCTTC. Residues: CASSREYNEQFF.